The 16 T cell receptor beta chains below were found in one sample sequenced in a study of shared clonotypes between healthy human individuals. Method: immunoSEQ multiplex PCR; TCRdb's copy keeps in-frame clones and lacks some. The table includes roughly 680,000 clones, approximately 72% detected once. Input material: memory CD4+ T cells sorted from blood. As to subset: CD45RA-negative fraction. These receptors came from a woman aged 30 to 39 in good health.

J is TRBJ2-7 and V is TRBV2, with 13 bases that match TRBD2. V gave up 5 bases and J gave up 2 bases; unmatched junction bases: 6. The CDR3 loop spans 16 amino acids. Germline CDR1 reads SNHLY; CDR2 reads FYNNEI. The DNA for the CDR3 is TGTGCCAGCAGTCCCGGGACTAGCGGGAACCCCTACGAGCAGTACTTC. This gives the protein CASSPGTSGNPYEQYF.

The rearrangement links TRBV28 to TRBJ1-4; possible D gene TRBD1, 6 bases. Germline CDR1 reads MDHEN; CDR2 reads SYDVKM. V lost 10 bases and J 8 bases, leaving 14 bases between the germline ends. The CDR3 is 12 amino acids. The CDR3 is CATGGGREKLFF. CDR3 bases: TGTGCCACCGGGGGGGGCAGGGAAAAACTGTTTTTT.

The chain employs TRBV10-1 and TRBJ2-1; D not resolved. Germline V lookup: CDR1 WNHNN, CDR2 SYGVQD (reference sequence). This CDR3 contains 17 residues. V lost 2 bases to trimming and J lost 6 bases, with 20 bases between them. CDR3 in DNA: TGCGCCAGCAGTGAGGAACCTCGGCGGACCTACTCCAATGAGCAGTTCTTC. Translation gives CASSEEPRRTYSNEQFF.

The CDR3 sequence: CASSSKGDTQYF. CDR3 bases: TGTGCCAGCAGCTCAAAGGGGGATACGCAGTATTTT. The chain carries TRBV27 and TRBJ2-3; D might be TRBD1 (5 bases). This CDR3 is built from 12 residues. The V end lost 6 bases, the J end lost 6 bases, and 10 bases lay between the germline ends. The germline gives CDR1 MNHEY, CDR2 SMNVEV (reference sequence).

This clone was recorded many times. The V gene is TRBV27, the J gene TRBJ2-3; the D is unclear. The V and J ends lost 4 bases and 0 bases respectively, with 11 bases between them. The CDR3 extends over 15 amino acids. Germline values: CDR1 MNHEY, CDR2 SMNVEV (reference sequence). The CDR3 nucleotides read TGTGCCAGCAGTTCAGACCTAACTAGCACAGATACGCAGTATTTT. Translated, it gives CASSSDLTSTDTQYF.

Points on this clone: The same CDR3 arises from other DNA sequences in this sample as well. The gene calls are TRBV5-1 and TRBJ2-3; D is uncertain. Trimming removed 0 bases from V and 6 bases from J, with 5 bases in between. The germline CDR1 and CDR2 sequences are SGHRS and YFSETQ. The CDR3 sequence is 12 residues long. The CDR3 reads CASSLARDTQYF. Here the CDR3 DNA reads TGCGCCAGCAGCTTGGCGCGGGATACGCAGTATTTT.

This clone was recorded a few times. One junction end disagrees with the germline gene, perhaps due to a read error. V and J are TRBV10-1 and TRBJ1-3; D perhaps matches TRBD1 (5 bases). The CDR3 contains 10 residues. Germline CDR1 is WNHNN and CDR2 is SYGVQD (reference sequence). This chain's CDR3 is CASLGPLGTF. The CDR3 DNA reads TGCGCCAGCTTGGGTCCACTCGGGACTTTT.

This clone was seen only a few times. The gene calls are TRBV5-1 and TRBJ1-1, with a weak D call TRBD1 (5 bases). The CDR3 extends over 16 amino acids. CDR1 is SGHRS and CDR2 is YFSETQ in the germline V gene. V lost 5 bases and J 2 bases, leaving 19 bases between the germline ends. CDR3 protein: CASRDQGIVPNTEAFF. CDR3 nucleotide sequence: TGCGCCAGCAGGGATCAGGGCATTGTCCCCAACACTGAAGCTTTCTTT.

This clone was seen at least ten times. J is TRBJ2-5 and V is TRBV30; 7 bases line up with TRBD2. V shed 3 bases, J shed 1 base, and the junction held 2 bases outside the gene matches. The CDR3 extends over 13 amino acids. CDR1 GTSNPN and CDR2 SVGIG come from the germline V gene (reference sequence). As DNA, the CDR3 is TGTGCCTGGAGGCGGGGGAGCCAAGAGACCCAGTACTTC. Translation gives CAWRRGSQETQYF.

This clone has more than one count but fewer than ten. As DNA, the CDR3 is TGTGCCAGCAGTGAATTTCGGGGCAATCAGCCCCAGCATTTT. Encoded protein: CASSEFRGNQPQHF. This chain joins TRBV6-1 and TRBJ1-5; D is ambiguous. Germline V gene lookup returns CDR1 MNHNS and CDR2 SASEGT. The CDR3 runs 14 residues. V was clipped by 2 bases and J by 2 bases, with 7 bases between them.

In this sample, this clone turned up many times. The CDR3 loop is CASSRVVTGVSTGELFF. In DNA, the CDR3 is TGTGCCAGTAGCCGGGTAGTGACGGGGGTTAGCACCGGGGAGCTGTTTTTT. The chain links TRBV19 to TRBJ2-2; maybe TRBD2 (6 bases). Germline-derived CDR1 and CDR2 are LNHDA and SQIVND (reference sequence). The CDR3 has 17 amino acids. V dropped 6 bases and J dropped 4 bases, with 21 bases sitting between them.

Only one count was recorded for this clone. The rearrangement links TRBV4-1 to TRBJ2-2, with 9 bases identical to TRBD2. The V gene end was trimmed by 1 base and the J gene end by 8 bases; junction bases not matched to a gene: 8. The CDR3 contains 16 residues. CDR1 MGHRA and CDR2 YSYEKL come from the germline V gene. The chain's CDR3 is CASSQGSGSRSGELFF. In DNA form, the CDR3 reads TGCGCCAGCAGCCAAGGTAGCGGGAGTCGTTCTGGGGAGCTGTTTTTT.

This clone showed up just a few times. The chain uses TRBV27 and TRBJ2-7, with D possibly TRBD1 on 7 matching bases. The CDR3 contains 13 residues. The V end lost 6 bases, the J end lost 7 bases, and 16 bases lay between the germline ends. Germline V gene lookup returns CDR1 MNHEY and CDR2 SMNVEV (reference sequence). The CDR3 DNA is TGTGCCAGCAGCGACCAGGGGGGAGAGGAGCAGTACTTC. Translation gives CASSDQGGEEQYF.

Notes on this clone: This sample includes further DNA sequences coding for the same CDR3. The V gene is TRBV25-1, the J gene TRBJ2-3; the D is unclear. Per germline, CDR1 MGHDK and CDR2 SYGVNS. Trimming cost V 9 bases and J 1 base, with 8 bases left between them. The CDR3 contains 12 residues. As DNA, the CDR3 is TGTGCCAGTGGGCAGGGCACAGATACGCAGTATTTT. Protein sequence: CASGQGTDTQYF.

V is TRBV10-3 and J is TRBJ2-7, with D perhaps given as TRBD1 or TRBD2 (5 bases each). The germline CDR1 and CDR2 sequences are ENHRY and SYGVKD. Trimming pared 0 bases from V and 0 bases from J, leaving 15 bases between. The CDR3 runs 17 residues. CDR3 coding DNA: TGTGCCATCAGTGAGTCCTCACCGGGACGCATCTCCTACGAGCAGTACTTC. As protein: CAISESSPGRISYEQYF.

This chain links TRBV30 with TRBJ2-1; 9 positions agree with TRBD2. This CDR3 has 15 amino acids. The germline V gene encodes CDR1 GTSNPN and CDR2 SVGIG (reference sequence). The V segment lost 2 bases and the J segment 7 bases; nucleotides outside the gene matches: 9. CDR3 sequence: CAWSWSSGMMNEQFF. The CDR3, as DNA: TGTGCCTGGAGTTGGTCTAGCGGGATGATGAATGAGCAGTTCTTC.